This T cell receptor (beta chain) is from a study of T cells in Graves' hyperthyroidism and ophthalmopathy. There were TCR beta CDR3 regions amplified from RNA transcripts. The HTBI primer set drove a first-round RT-PCR of the TCR CDR3. TCRdb redid the calling of the multiplex PCR reads with MiXCR, one entry per CDR3 protein. The sample carries approximately 220,000 distinct CDR3 sequences, around 17% recorded once. The material sequenced was blood. This clonotype was obtained from a man in his forties or fifties with Graves' hyperthyroidism.

CDR3 loop: CASSLSAHLQYEQYF. In DNA, the CDR3 is TGTGCCAGCAGTTTATCGGCCCACTTACAATACGAGCAGTACTTC. V usage is TRBV27 and J usage is TRBJ2-7; D unresolved. Trimming stripped 0 bases from V and 4 bases from J, with 13 bases between. Per germline, CDR1 MNHEY and CDR2 SMNVEV (reference sequence). The CDR3 sequence is 15 residues long.